This T cell receptor beta chain was sequenced during a study of shared clonotypes between healthy human individuals. Study-level information: Donors were a couple of women and a few men aged 18 to 49.

Notes on the study in general: Donor clonotype sharing was expected to depend on sequencing depth. Since donors were few, the genetic and exposure-history diversity represented was limited.

The V gene's germline CDR1 is SNHLY and CDR2 FYNNEI. The CDR3 extends over 15 amino acids. Trimming removed 9 bases from V and 0 bases from J, with 12 bases in between. At the deep level, the assay was run. Clones were sequenced by immunoSEQ multiplex PCR, and TCRdb holds only the in-frame ones, with some missing. The table includes around 1 million clones, over 60% detected once. This clone was picked up a small number of times. Its target is unknown. This receptor was obtained from a man aged 18-30 years in good health. What was sequenced was memory CD4+ T cells sorted from blood. Subset denoted: CD45RA-negative fraction. The J gene is TRBJ1-6, the V gene TRBV2, with D tentatively TRBD1 (6 bases). In nucleotides, the CDR3 is TGTGCCAGTCGGACAGCGAGCTCCTATAATTCACCCCTCCACTTT. Amino acid sequence: CASRTASSYNSPLHF.